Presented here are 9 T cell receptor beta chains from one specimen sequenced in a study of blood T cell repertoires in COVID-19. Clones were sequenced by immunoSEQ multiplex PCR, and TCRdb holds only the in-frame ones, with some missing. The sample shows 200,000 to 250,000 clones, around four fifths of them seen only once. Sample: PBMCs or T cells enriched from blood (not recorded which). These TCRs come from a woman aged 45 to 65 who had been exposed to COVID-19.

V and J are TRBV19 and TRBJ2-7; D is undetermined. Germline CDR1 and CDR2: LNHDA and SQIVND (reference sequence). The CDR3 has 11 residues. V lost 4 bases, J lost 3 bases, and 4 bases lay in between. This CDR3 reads CASSTGYEQYF. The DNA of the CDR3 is TGTGCCAGTAGTACCGGCTACGAGCAGTACTTC.

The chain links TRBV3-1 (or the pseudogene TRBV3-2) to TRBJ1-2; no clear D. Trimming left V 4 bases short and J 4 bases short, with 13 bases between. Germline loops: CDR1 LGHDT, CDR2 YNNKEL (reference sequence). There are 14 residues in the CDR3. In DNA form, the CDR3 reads TGTGCCAGCAGCCGGGAGACACGCTCCTATGGCTACACCTTC. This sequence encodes CASSRETRSYGYTF.

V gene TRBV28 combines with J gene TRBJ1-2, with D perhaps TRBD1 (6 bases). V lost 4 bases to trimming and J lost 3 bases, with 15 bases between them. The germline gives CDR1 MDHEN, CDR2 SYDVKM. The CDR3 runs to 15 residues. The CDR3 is CASSSQGGGHYGYTF. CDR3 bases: TGTGCCAGCAGTTCCCAAGGGGGGGGCCACTATGGCTACACCTTC.

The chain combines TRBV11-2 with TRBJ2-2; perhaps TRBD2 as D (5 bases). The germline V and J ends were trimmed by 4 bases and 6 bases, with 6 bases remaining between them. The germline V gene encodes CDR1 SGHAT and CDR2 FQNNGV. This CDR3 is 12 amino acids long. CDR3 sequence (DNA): TGTGCCAGCAGCTCGGGGTCCGGGGAGCTGTTTTTT. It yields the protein CASSSGSGELFF.

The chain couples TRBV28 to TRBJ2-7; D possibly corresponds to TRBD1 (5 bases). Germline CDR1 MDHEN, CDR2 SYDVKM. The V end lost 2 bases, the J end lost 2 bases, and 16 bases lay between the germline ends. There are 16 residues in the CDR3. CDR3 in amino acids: CASSLRQGEIPYEQYF. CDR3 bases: TGTGCCAGCAGTTTAAGGCAGGGCGAAATTCCCTACGAGCAGTACTTC.

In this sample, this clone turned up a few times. The CDR3 reads CASSKAGGSNTGELFF. The CDR3 region has the DNA TGTGCCAGCAGTAAAGCGGGGGGTTCGAACACCGGGGAGCTGTTTTTT. The V and J genes are TRBV6-2 or TRBV6-3 and TRBJ2-2; 9 bases fit TRBD2. This CDR3 has 16 amino acids. V lost 5 bases, J lost 0 bases, and 4 bases stayed unmatched. The V gene's germline CDR1 is MNHEY and CDR2 SVGEGT.

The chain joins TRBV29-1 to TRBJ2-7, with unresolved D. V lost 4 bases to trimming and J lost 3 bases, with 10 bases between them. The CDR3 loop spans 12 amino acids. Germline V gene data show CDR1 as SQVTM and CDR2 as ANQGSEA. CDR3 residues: CSVAAGHYEQYF. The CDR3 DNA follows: TGCAGCGTTGCGGCAGGTCACTACGAGCAGTACTTC.

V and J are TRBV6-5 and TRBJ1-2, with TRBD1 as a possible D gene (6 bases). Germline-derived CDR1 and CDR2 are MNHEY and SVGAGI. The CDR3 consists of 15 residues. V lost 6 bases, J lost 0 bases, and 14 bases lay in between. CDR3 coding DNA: TGTGCCAGCAGGCTATCAGGGGCTGCTAACTATGGCTACACCTTC. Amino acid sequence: CASRLSGAANYGYTF.

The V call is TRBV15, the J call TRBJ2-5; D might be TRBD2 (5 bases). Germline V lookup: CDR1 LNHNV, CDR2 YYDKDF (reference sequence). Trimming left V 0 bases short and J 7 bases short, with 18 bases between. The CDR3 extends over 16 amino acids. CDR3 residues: CATSREDGVLRGTQYF. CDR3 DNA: TGTGCCACCAGCAGAGAAGACGGGGTCCTACGAGGGACCCAGTACTTC. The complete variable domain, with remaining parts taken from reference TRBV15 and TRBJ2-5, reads DAMVIQNPRYQVTQFGKPVTLSCSQTLNHNVMYWYQQKSSQAPKLLFHYYDKDFNNEADTPDNFQSRRPNTSFCFLDIRSPGLGDTAMYLCATSREDGVLRGTQYFGPGTRLLVL.